Sequencing of this TCR beta chain was carried out in a study of PD-1 blockade in mismatch repair-deficient tumors. The table came from immunoSEQ multiplex PCR; TCRdb's copy has only in-frame clones and leaves some out. The sample has some 21,000 clones; roughly 80% are singletons. Study observations and caveats: Rapid post-treatment expansion, then contraction, generally preceding radiologic response, marked tumor-resident clones.

Germline CDR1 is MDHEN and CDR2 is SYDVKM. With V trimmed by 2 bases and J by 4 bases, 2 bases remained unmatched. There are 14 residues in the CDR3. As concerns this clone: Its antigen is unidentified.

The sequencing used PBMCs, collected 52 weeks after starting pembrolizumab. The genes are TRBV28 and TRBJ1-2, with TRBD1 matching over 9 bases. This sequence was found in an adult with mismatch repair-deficient cancer. The CDR3 loop reads CASSLGTGRYGYTF. CDR3 coding DNA: TGTGCCAGCAGTTTAGGGACAGGGCGCTATGGCTACACCTTC.